These 10 T cell receptor beta chains were all obtained from the same sample, sequenced in a study of memory CD4+ T cells and cytomegalovirus serostatus. Single viable CD3+CD4+CD8-CD45RO+ cells were sorted as the memory CD4+ T cells. The data were produced by immunoSEQ multiplex PCR, yet TCRdb's version contains in-frame clones alone and is incomplete. The sample lists 75,000 to 90,000 clones; 75% to 90% were seen once. The source material was memory CD4+ T cells from blood. The receptors stem from an adult in good health and CMV-seronegative.

The chain has TRBV29-1 and TRBJ2-5; 10 nucleotides agree with TRBD2. Germline loops: CDR1 SQVTM, CDR2 ANQGSEA. The CDR3 runs to 15 residues. V shed 8 bases and J 1 base; nucleotides not matched to a gene: 10. CDR3 nucleotides: TGCAGCTCGGTCCCTAGCGGGGGACCCCAAGAGACCCAGTACTTC. Amino acid sequence: CSSVPSGGPQETQYF.

The chain has TRBV5-1 and TRBJ1-2, with 7 nucleotides matching TRBD1. V shed 7 bases, J shed 4 bases, and the junction held 10 bases outside the gene matches. Germline V gives CDR1 SGHRS, CDR2 YFSETQ. This CDR3 region has 14 residues. DNA for the CDR3: TGCGCCAGCGCGACTGGACAGGCGACCTATGGCTACACCTTC. Its translation: CASATGQATYGYTF.

The gene calls are TRBV7-8 and TRBJ2-7, with D hard to call. Germline CDR1 SGHVS, CDR2 FQNEAQ. This CDR3 region has 14 residues. Trimming cost V 2 bases and J 0 bases, with 8 bases left between them. CDR3 sequence (DNA): TGTGCCAGCAGCTTAACGGCTAGCTCCTACGAGCAGTACTTC. This sequence encodes CASSLTASSYEQYF.

The CDR3 DNA is TGCGCCAGCAGGTTCATCGGAGGGGGCAGCACCGGGGAGCTGTTTTTT. Translating gives CASRFIGGGSTGELFF. The rearrangement joins TRBV5-1 to TRBJ2-2, with a tentative D call TRBD1 (7 bases). The CDR3 runs to 16 residues. V gave up 5 bases and J gave up 4 bases, with 18 bases separating them. CDR1 and CDR2 from the germline V gene are SGHRS and YFSETQ.

The gene calls are TRBV12-5 and TRBJ1-4; TRBD1 might be the D (6 bases). This CDR3 has 17 amino acids. In germline, CDR1 is LGHNT, CDR2 FRNRAP. V was shortened by 0 bases and J by 5 bases, with 16 bases between the two germline ends. Here the CDR3 reads CASGLVRGTAENEKLFF. For the CDR3, the DNA is TGTGCTAGTGGTTTGGTAAGGGGGACGGCGGAAAATGAAAAACTGTTTTTT. The whole variable domain, filled in from reference TRBV12-5 and TRBJ1-4, reads DARVTQTPRHKVTEMGQEVTMRCQPILGHNTVFWYRQTMMQGLELLAYFRNRAPLDDSGMPKDRFSAEMPDATLATLKIQPSEPRDSAVYFCASGLVRGTAENEKLFFGSGTQLSVL.

The chain couples TRBV27 to TRBJ2-6, with 8 bases matching TRBD1. The CDR3 extends over 17 amino acids. Germline-derived CDR1 and CDR2 are MNHEY and SMNVEV (reference sequence). V shed 4 bases and J 4 bases; nucleotides not matched to a gene: 9. The DNA of the CDR3 is TGTGCCAGCAGTTCCCCAGGGGGCGCAGGAGGGGCCAACGTCCTGACTTTC. Protein sequence: CASSSPGGAGGANVLTF.

This chain uses TRBV19 with TRBJ1-6; no clear D gene. Between the trimmed V and J ends, which lost 3 bases and 8 bases, there was a span of 14 bases. The CDR3 extends over 15 amino acids. Germline loops: CDR1 LNHDA, CDR2 SQIVND (reference sequence). The CDR3 protein is CASSIPSYSDSPLHF. CDR3 sequence (DNA): TGTGCCAGTAGTATCCCCAGCTATTCGGATTCACCCCTCCACTTT.

This clone was seen once. The chain carries TRBV30 and TRBJ1-1; 7 nucleotides match TRBD1. The CDR3 length is 14 residues. Germline V lookup: CDR1 GTSNPN, CDR2 SVGIG (reference sequence). Trimming removed 5 bases from V and 4 bases from J; junction bases left unmatched: 10. The CDR3 DNA sequence: TGTGCCTGGCGTCGGGACAGACCAACCACTGAAGCTTTCTTT. This sequence encodes CAWRRDRPTTEAFF.

J is TRBJ2-7 and V is TRBV2; D possibly uses TRBD1 or TRBD2 (6 bases each). With 6 bases removed from V and 5 bases from J, the gap between germline ends came to 23 bases. The CDR3 spans 16 residues. Germline lookup yields CDR1 SNHLY and CDR2 FYNNEI. The CDR3 protein is CASRTAPRGLNNEQYF. Here the CDR3 DNA reads TGTGCCAGCAGGACCGCCCCACGGGGGCTAAACAACGAGCAGTACTTC. Full variable domain (missing parts from reference TRBV2 and TRBJ2-7): EPEVTQTPSHQVTQMGQEVILRCVPISNHLYFYWYRQILGQKVEFLVSFYNNEISEKSEIFDDQFSVERPDGSNFTLKIRSTKLEDSAMYFCASRTAPRGLNNEQYFGPGTRLTVT.

The V and J genes are TRBV9 and TRBJ2-5; D is uncertain. This CDR3 is built from 14 residues. The V end was cut by 0 bases, the J end by 5 bases, with 11 bases between. Germline V CDR1 and CDR2: SGDLS, YYNGEE. The CDR3 region is CASSVGVAEETQYF. The CDR3 DNA sequence: TGTGCCAGCAGCGTAGGAGTAGCCGAGGAGACCCAGTACTTC.